This is a list of T cell receptor beta chains from one sample in a study of blood T cell repertoires in COVID-19. Some clones are missing from TCRdb's copy, which holds only in-frame ones; the method was immunoSEQ multiplex PCR. The data hold about 55,000 clones, with about nine tenths observed a single time. Sequencing was done on a sample of peripheral blood. The origin of the receptors is a man aged 40-55 years with acute or convalescent COVID-19. CDR3s include the opening cysteine and the closing phenylalanine or tryptophan. The D gene is left open where the match is weak. Clone sizes are given selectively: once, few, many, or a class where the clone is expanded.

d_call: TRBD1; v_call: TRBV30; clone_size: NA; j_call: TRBJ2-5; cdr3_aa: CAWAGGETQYF; cdr3_nt: TGTGCCTGGGCAGGGGGAGAGACCCAGTACTTC
d_call: TRBD2; v_call: TRBV19; clone_size: NA; j_call: TRBJ2-7; cdr3_aa: CASSWAGGTYEQYF; cdr3_nt: TGTGCCAGTAGTTGGGCGGGAGGGACCTACGAGCAGTACTTC
d_call: NA; v_call: TRBV5-1; clone_size: NA; j_call: TRBJ2-5; cdr3_aa: CASTDGRAQETQYF; cdr3_nt: TGCGCCAGCACCGATGGCAGGGCACAAGAGACCCAGTACTTC
d_call: TRBD1; v_call: TRBV2; clone_size: NA; j_call: TRBJ1-5; cdr3_aa: CASSADRGVHQPQHF; cdr3_nt: TGTGCCAGCAGCGCGGACAGGGGGGTTCATCAGCCCCAGCATTTT
d_call: NA; v_call: TRBV24-1; clone_size: NA; j_call: TRBJ2-2; cdr3_aa: CATSPGHPNTGELFF; cdr3_nt: TGTGCCACCAGTCCCGGACATCCGAACACCGGGGAGCTGTTTTTT
d_call: NA; v_call: TRBV27; clone_size: NA; j_call: TRBJ2-7; cdr3_aa: CASSFQSGGRPYEQYF; cdr3_nt: TGTGCCAGCAGTTTCCAAAGCGGTGGGAGACCCTACGAGCAGTACTTC
d_call: TRBD2; v_call: TRBV7-2; clone_size: NA; j_call: TRBJ2-1; cdr3_aa: CASSSIAGGHNEQFF; cdr3_nt: TGTGCCAGCAGCTCTATAGCGGGAGGGCACAATGAGCAGTTCTTC
d_call: TRBD1; v_call: TRBV7-2; clone_size: NA; j_call: TRBJ2-3; cdr3_aa: CASSLPGQPDTQYF; cdr3_nt: TGTGCCAGCAGCTTACCGGGACAGCCAGATACGCAGTATTTT
d_call: TRBD2; v_call: TRBV4-1; clone_size: NA; j_call: TRBJ2-7; cdr3_aa: CASSQGPGLGSYEQYF; cdr3_nt: TGCGCCAGCAGCCAAGGGCCCGGACTAGGCTCCTACGAGCAGTACTTC
d_call: NA; v_call: TRBV5-1; clone_size: once; j_call: TRBJ1-4; cdr3_aa: CASVGEDEKLFF; cdr3_nt: TGCGCCAGCGTCGGGGAGGATGAAAAACTGTTTTTT
d_call: TRBD2; v_call: TRBV7-8; clone_size: NA; j_call: TRBJ2-3; cdr3_aa: CASSTTGTSGSTDTQYF; cdr3_nt: TGTGCCAGCAGCACCACCGGGACTAGCGGCAGCACAGATACGCAGTATTTT
d_call: TRBD1; v_call: TRBV11-2; clone_size: NA; j_call: TRBJ1-1; cdr3_aa: CASSPTDRVGAFF; cdr3_nt: TGTGCCAGCAGCCCTACCGACAGGGTGGGCGCTTTCTTT
d_call: NA; v_call: TRBV30; clone_size: once; j_call: TRBJ2-5; cdr3_aa: CAWSVGSQGRETQYF; cdr3_nt: TGTGCCTGGAGTGTAGGTTCACAGGGTAGGGAGACCCAGTACTTC
d_call: TRBD2; v_call: TRBV19; clone_size: NA; j_call: TRBJ2-1; cdr3_aa: CATTPERERHEQFF; cdr3_nt: TGTGCCACAACCCCCGAGCGGGAGAGGCATGAGCAGTTCTTC
d_call: NA; v_call: TRBV5-1; clone_size: NA; j_call: TRBJ1-1; cdr3_aa: CASSFAGMGTEAFF; cdr3_nt: TGCGCCAGCAGCTTCGCAGGGATGGGAACTGAAGCTTTCTTT
d_call: TRBD1; v_call: TRBV27; clone_size: NA; j_call: TRBJ1-2; cdr3_aa: CASSLVRGSYGYTF; cdr3_nt: TGTGCCAGCAGTTTGGTCAGGGGGTCCTATGGCTACACCTTC
d_call: TRBD1; v_call: TRBV24-1; clone_size: NA; j_call: TRBJ2-5; cdr3_aa: CATSEAGTGVETQYF; cdr3_nt: TGTGCCACCAGTGAGGCCGGGACAGGGGTAGAGACCCAGTACTTC
d_call: TRBD1; v_call: TRBV9; clone_size: NA; j_call: TRBJ1-4; cdr3_aa: CASSGGTGVNEKLFF; cdr3_nt: TGTGCCAGCAGCGGGGGGACAGGAGTAAACGAAAAACTGTTTTTT
d_call: NA; v_call: TRBV5-1; clone_size: NA; j_call: TRBJ2-2; cdr3_aa: CASSRQNTGELFF; cdr3_nt: TGCGCCAGCAGCCGACAGAACACCGGGGAGCTGTTTTTT
d_call: TRBD2; v_call: TRBV9; clone_size: NA; j_call: TRBJ2-7; cdr3_aa: CASSPPGGRSTYEQYF; cdr3_nt: TGTGCCAGCAGCCCCCCGGGCGGGAGGAGTACCTACGAGCAGTACTTC
d_call: NA; v_call: TRBV24-1; clone_size: few; j_call: TRBJ1-1; cdr3_aa: CATSDGGTEAFF; cdr3_nt: TGTGCCACCAGTGATGGGGGGACTGAAGCTTTCTTT
d_call: TRBD2; v_call: TRBV5-4; clone_size: NA; j_call: TRBJ2-5; cdr3_aa: CASSLEVGGGSKTQYF; cdr3_nt: TGTGCCAGCAGCTTGGAGGTAGGCGGGGGAAGCAAGACCCAGTACTTC
d_call: NA; v_call: TRBV3-1/TRBV3-2; clone_size: NA; j_call: TRBJ2-3; cdr3_aa: CASSRSSGLTDTQYF; cdr3_nt: TGTGCCAGCAGCCGCTCTTCGGGACTCACGGATACGCAGTATTTT
d_call: NA; v_call: TRBV5-1; clone_size: NA; j_call: TRBJ2-1; cdr3_aa: CASSLLDSSYNEQFF; cdr3_nt: TGCGCCAGCAGCTTGTTGGACTCCTCCTACAATGAGCAGTTCTTC
d_call: NA; v_call: TRBV12-3/TRBV12-4; clone_size: NA; j_call: TRBJ2-7; cdr3_aa: CASSLGEVEQYF; cdr3_nt: TGTGCCAGCAGTTTGGGAGAGGTGGAGCAGTACTTC
d_call: NA; v_call: TRBV2; clone_size: NA; j_call: TRBJ2-5; cdr3_aa: CASSEARTTPVGGTQYF; cdr3_nt: TGTGCCAGCAGTGAAGCCAGGACAACCCCGGTGGGAGGGACCCAGTACTTC
d_call: NA; v_call: TRBV19; clone_size: NA; j_call: TRBJ2-3; cdr3_aa: CASSKGQGTDTQYF; cdr3_nt: TGTGCCAGTAGTAAGGGGCAGGGTACAGATACGCAGTATTTT
d_call: TRBD2; v_call: TRBV30; clone_size: NA; j_call: TRBJ2-1; cdr3_aa: CAWSKAGVNEQFF; cdr3_nt: TGTGCCTGGAGTAAAGCGGGAGTTAATGAGCAGTTCTTC
d_call: NA; v_call: TRBV25-1; clone_size: NA; j_call: TRBJ2-1; cdr3_aa: CASIGGTSYNEQFF; cdr3_nt: TGTGCCAGCATCGGAGGGACCTCCTACAATGAGCAGTTCTTC
d_call: TRBD1; v_call: TRBV24-1; clone_size: once; j_call: TRBJ2-7; cdr3_aa: CATSDWFGDRKNEQYF; cdr3_nt: TGTGCCACCAGTGATTGGTTCGGGGACAGAAAAAACGAGCAGTACTTC
d_call: TRBD1; v_call: TRBV9; clone_size: NA; j_call: TRBJ2-7; cdr3_aa: CASGTGESYEQYF; cdr3_nt: TGTGCCAGCGGGACAGGGGAAAGCTACGAGCAGTACTTC
d_call: TRBD2; v_call: TRBV3-1/TRBV3-2; clone_size: NA; j_call: TRBJ2-7; cdr3_aa: CASSQAPSGRSSYEQYF; cdr3_nt: TGTGCCAGCAGCCAAGCCCCAAGCGGGAGGAGCTCCTACGAGCAGTACTTC
d_call: NA; v_call: TRBV27; clone_size: NA; j_call: TRBJ1-6; cdr3_aa: CATTLGDWGNSPLHF; cdr3_nt: TGTGCCACCACGCTAGGGGACTGGGGTAATTCACCCCTCCACTTT
d_call: NA; v_call: TRBV27; clone_size: NA; j_call: TRBJ1-2; cdr3_aa: CASSGRREGLPRGCRANYGYTF; cdr3_nt: TGTGCCAGCAGTGGACGAAGAGAGGGACTTCCGAGGGGATGCCGAGCTAACTATGGCTACACCTTC
d_call: TRBD1; v_call: TRBV9; clone_size: NA; j_call: TRBJ2-1; cdr3_aa: CASSPQIGGQGSEQFF; cdr3_nt: TGTGCCAGCAGCCCCCAAATTGGGGGACAGGGAAGTGAGCAGTTCTTC
d_call: TRBD2; v_call: TRBV19; clone_size: NA; j_call: TRBJ2-3; cdr3_aa: CASSPRLGSGRASPMSPDTQYF; cdr3_nt: TGTGCCAGTAGCCCCCGTCTTGGTAGCGGGAGGGCATCACCCATGAGCCCCGATACGCAGTATTTT
d_call: TRBD2; v_call: TRBV27; clone_size: NA; j_call: TRBJ2-3; cdr3_aa: CASSPGLAGGPADTQYF; cdr3_nt: TGTGCCAGCAGTCCGGGACTAGCGGGAGGGCCAGCAGATACGCAGTATTTT
d_call: NA; v_call: TRBV6-5; clone_size: NA; j_call: TRBJ1-4; cdr3_aa: CASSLGPLGEKLFF; cdr3_nt: TGTGCCAGCAGTTTGGGCCCCTTAGGTGAAAAACTGTTTTTT
d_call: NA; v_call: TRBV7-9; clone_size: NA; j_call: TRBJ1-1; cdr3_aa: CASSPTDMNTEAFF; cdr3_nt: TGTGCCAGCAGCCCGACAGACATGAACACTGAAGCTTTCTTT
d_call: TRBD2; v_call: TRBV19; clone_size: NA; j_call: TRBJ2-3; cdr3_aa: CASMEAGRGTDTQYF; cdr3_nt: TGTGCCAGTATGGAAGCGGGACGGGGCACAGATACGCAGTATTTT
d_call: NA; v_call: TRBV4-1; clone_size: once; j_call: TRBJ2-7; cdr3_aa: CASSQADSYEQYF; cdr3_nt: TGCGCCAGCAGCCAGGCGGACAGCTACGAGCAGTACTTC
d_call: NA; v_call: TRBV10-3; clone_size: once; j_call: TRBJ1-1; cdr3_aa: CAIQGQNTEAFF; cdr3_nt: TGTGCCATTCAAGGACAGAACACTGAAGCTTTCTTT
d_call: NA; v_call: TRBV6-2/TRBV6-3; clone_size: NA; j_call: TRBJ2-7; cdr3_aa: CASSLRDPRGEQYF; cdr3_nt: TGTGCCAGCAGTCTCCGGGACCCAAGGGGGGAGCAGTACTTC
d_call: TRBD1; v_call: TRBV6-5; clone_size: NA; j_call: TRBJ1-2; cdr3_aa: CASRTGGYGYTF; cdr3_nt: TGTGCCAGCAGGACAGGGGGCTATGGCTACACCTTC
d_call: TRBD1; v_call: TRBV11-3; clone_size: NA; j_call: TRBJ2-1; cdr3_aa: CASSSQGALDEQFF; cdr3_nt: TGTGCCAGCAGCTCACAGGGGGCACTGGATGAGCAGTTCTTC
d_call: NA; v_call: TRBV14; clone_size: NA; j_call: TRBJ1-1; cdr3_aa: CASSLLGGAQTEAFF; cdr3_nt: TGTGCCAGCAGCCTCCTAGGGGGGGCGCAGACTGAAGCTTTCTTT
d_call: TRBD1; v_call: TRBV3-1/TRBV3-2; clone_size: NA; j_call: TRBJ2-5; cdr3_aa: CASSQRTGGAETQYF; cdr3_nt: TGTGCCAGCAGCCAACGAACAGGGGGCGCTGAGACCCAGTACTTC